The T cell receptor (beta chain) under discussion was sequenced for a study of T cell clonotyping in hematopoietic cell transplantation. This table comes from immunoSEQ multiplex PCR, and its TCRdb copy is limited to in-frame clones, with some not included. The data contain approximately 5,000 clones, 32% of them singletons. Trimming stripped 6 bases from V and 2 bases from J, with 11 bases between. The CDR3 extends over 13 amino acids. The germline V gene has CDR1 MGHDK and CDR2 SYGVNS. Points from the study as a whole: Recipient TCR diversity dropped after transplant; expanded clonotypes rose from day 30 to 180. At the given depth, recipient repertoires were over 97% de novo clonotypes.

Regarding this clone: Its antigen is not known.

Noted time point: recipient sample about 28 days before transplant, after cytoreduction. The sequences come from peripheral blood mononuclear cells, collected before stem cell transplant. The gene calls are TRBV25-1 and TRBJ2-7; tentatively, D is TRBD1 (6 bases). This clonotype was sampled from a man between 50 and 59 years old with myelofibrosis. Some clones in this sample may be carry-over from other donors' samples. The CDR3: CASSRTVTYEQYF. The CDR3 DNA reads TGTGCCAGCAGCAGGACAGTCACCTACGAGCAGTACTTC.